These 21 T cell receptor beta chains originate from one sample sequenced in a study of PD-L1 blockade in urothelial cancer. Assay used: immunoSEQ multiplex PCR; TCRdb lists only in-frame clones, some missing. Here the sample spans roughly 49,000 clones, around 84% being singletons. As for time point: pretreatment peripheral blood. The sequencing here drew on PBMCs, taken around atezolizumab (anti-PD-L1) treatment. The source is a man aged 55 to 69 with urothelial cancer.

The CDR3 sequence: CASSYGQGNTIYF. In DNA form, the CDR3 reads TGCGCCAGCAGCTACGGACAGGGAAACACCATATATTTT. This chain joins TRBV5-1 and TRBJ1-3; weak D call: TRBD1 (6 bases). V was shortened by 3 bases and J by 4 bases, with 8 bases between the two germline ends. Germline loops: CDR1 SGHRS, CDR2 YFSETQ. The CDR3 runs to 13 residues. Full variable domain (rest looked up from reference TRBV5-1 and TRBJ1-3): KAGVTQTPRYLIKTRGQQVTLSCSPISGHRSVSWYQQTPGQGLQFLFEYFSETQRNKGNFPGRFSGRQFSNSRSEMNVSTLELGDSALYLCASSYGQGNTIYFGEGSWLTVV.

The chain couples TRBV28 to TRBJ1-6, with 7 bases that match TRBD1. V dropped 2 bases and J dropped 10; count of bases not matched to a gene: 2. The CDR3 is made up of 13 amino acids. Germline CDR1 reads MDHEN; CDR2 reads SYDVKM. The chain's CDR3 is CASSLQTGSPLHF. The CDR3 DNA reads TGTGCCAGCAGTTTACAGACAGGGTCACCCCTCCACTTT. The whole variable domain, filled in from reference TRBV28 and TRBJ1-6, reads DVKVTQSSRYLVKRTGEKVFLECVQDMDHENMFWYRQDPGLGLRLIYFSYDVKMKEKGDIPEGYSVSREKKERFSLILESASTNQTSMYLCASSLQTGSPLHFGNGTRLTVT.

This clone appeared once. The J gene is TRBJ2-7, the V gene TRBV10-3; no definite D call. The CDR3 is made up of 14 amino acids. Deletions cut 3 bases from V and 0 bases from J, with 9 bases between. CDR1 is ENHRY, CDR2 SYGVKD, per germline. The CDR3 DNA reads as TGTGCCATCAGTGAACGCCAGTCCTCCTACGAGCAGTACTTC. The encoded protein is CAISERQSSYEQYF.

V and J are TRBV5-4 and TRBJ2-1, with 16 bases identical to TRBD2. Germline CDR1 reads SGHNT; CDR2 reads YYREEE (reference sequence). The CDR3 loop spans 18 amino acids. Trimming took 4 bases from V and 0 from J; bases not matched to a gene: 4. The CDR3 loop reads CASSTGLAGGSSYNEQFF. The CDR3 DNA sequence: TGTGCCAGCAGCACGGGACTAGCGGGGGGGAGCTCCTACAATGAGCAGTTCTTC.

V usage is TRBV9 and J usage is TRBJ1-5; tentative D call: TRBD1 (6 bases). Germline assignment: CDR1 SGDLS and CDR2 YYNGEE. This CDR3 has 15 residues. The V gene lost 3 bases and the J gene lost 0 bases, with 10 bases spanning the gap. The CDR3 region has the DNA TGTGCCAGCAGCGCCGTGGACAGTAGCAATCAGCCCCAGCATTTT. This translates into CASSAVDSSNQPQHF.

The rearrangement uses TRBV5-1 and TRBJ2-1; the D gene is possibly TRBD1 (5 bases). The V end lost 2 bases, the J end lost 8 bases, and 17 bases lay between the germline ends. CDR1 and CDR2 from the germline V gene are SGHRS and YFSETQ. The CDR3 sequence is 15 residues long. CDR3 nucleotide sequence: TGCGCCAGCAGCTTAGGGGTACCCCTGAGTGATGAGCAGTTCTTC. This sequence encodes CASSLGVPLSDEQFF.

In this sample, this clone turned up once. As DNA, the CDR3 is TGTGCCAGCAGTTACGAGGTTCCCGTAGGAAGTGCTGAAGCTTTCTTT. Protein sequence: CASSYEVPVGSAEAFF. This chain joins TRBV6-6 and TRBJ1-1; no reliable D call. The germline V gene encodes CDR1 MNHNY and CDR2 SVGAGI (reference sequence). The CDR3 is 16 amino acids. V was shortened by 2 bases and J by 6 bases, with 19 bases between the two germline ends.

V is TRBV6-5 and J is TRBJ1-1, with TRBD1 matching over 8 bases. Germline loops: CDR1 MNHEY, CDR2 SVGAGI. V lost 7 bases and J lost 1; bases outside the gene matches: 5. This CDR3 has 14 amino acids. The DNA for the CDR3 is TGTGCCAGCAAACCAGGGGGCGCGAACACTGAAGCTTTCTTT. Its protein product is CASKPGGANTEAFF.

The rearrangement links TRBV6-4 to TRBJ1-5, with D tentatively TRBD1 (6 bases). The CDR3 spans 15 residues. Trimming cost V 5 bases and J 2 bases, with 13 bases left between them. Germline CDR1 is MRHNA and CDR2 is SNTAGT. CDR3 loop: CASSRNRACNQPQHF. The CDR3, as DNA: TGTGCCAGCAGTAGAAACAGGGCCTGCAATCAGCCCCAGCATTTT.

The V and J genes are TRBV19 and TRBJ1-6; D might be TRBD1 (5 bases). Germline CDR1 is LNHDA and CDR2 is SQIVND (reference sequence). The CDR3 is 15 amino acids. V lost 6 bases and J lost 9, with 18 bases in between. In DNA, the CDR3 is TGTGCCAGTAGATCGGGACTTCAACGGGGTTCACCCCTCCACTTT. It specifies CASRSGLQRGSPLHF.

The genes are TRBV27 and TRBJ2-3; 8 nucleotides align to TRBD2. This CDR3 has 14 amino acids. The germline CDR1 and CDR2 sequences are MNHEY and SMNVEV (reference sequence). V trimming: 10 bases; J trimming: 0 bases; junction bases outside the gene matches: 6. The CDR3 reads CAIGRGGSTDTQYF. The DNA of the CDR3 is TGTGCCATCGGACGGGGGGGGAGCACAGATACGCAGTATTTT.

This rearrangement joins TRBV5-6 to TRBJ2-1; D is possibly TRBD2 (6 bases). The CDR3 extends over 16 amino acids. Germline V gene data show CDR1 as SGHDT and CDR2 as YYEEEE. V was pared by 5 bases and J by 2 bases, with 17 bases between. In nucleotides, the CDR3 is TGTGCCAGCAGTTATCCCAGCGGGCACCCCTACAATGAGCAGTTCTTC. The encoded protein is CASSYPSGHPYNEQFF. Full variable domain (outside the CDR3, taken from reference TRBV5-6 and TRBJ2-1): DAGVTQSPTHLIKTRGQQVTLRCSPKSGHDTVSWYQQALGQGPQFIFQYYEEEERQRGNFPDRFSGHQFPNYSSELNVNALLLGDSALYLCASSYPSGHPYNEQFFGPGTRLTVL.

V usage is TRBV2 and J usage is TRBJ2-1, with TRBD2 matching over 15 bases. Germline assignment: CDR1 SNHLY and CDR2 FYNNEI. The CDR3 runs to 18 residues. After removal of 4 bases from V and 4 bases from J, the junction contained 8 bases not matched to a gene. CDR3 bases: TGTGCCAGCAGTGGGACTAGCGGGGGGGGATTAGGTTACAATGAGCAGTTCTTC. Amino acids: CASSGTSGGGLGYNEQFF.

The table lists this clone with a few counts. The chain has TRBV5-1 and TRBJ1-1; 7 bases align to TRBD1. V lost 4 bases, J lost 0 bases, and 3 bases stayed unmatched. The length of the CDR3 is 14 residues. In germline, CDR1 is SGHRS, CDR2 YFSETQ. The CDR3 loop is CASSDQGVNTEAFF. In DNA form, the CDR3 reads TGCGCCAGCAGCGACCAGGGGGTGAACACTGAAGCTTTCTTT.

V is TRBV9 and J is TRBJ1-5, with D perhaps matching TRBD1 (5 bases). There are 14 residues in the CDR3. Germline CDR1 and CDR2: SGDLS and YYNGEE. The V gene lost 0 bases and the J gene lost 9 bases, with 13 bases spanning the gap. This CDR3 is CASSVAGEVGPQHF. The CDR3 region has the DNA TGTGCCAGCAGCGTAGCGGGGGAAGTTGGGCCCCAGCATTTT.

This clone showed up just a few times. CDR3 sequence (DNA): TGCAGTGCTCAGGACAGCTATGGCTACACCTTC. Residues: CSAQDSYGYTF. The V call is TRBV20-1, the J call TRBJ1-2, with D perhaps matching TRBD1 (6 bases). Germline CDR1 is DFQATT and CDR2 is SNEGSKA (reference sequence). V dropped 5 bases and J dropped 4 bases, with 8 bases sitting between them. The CDR3 extends over 11 amino acids.

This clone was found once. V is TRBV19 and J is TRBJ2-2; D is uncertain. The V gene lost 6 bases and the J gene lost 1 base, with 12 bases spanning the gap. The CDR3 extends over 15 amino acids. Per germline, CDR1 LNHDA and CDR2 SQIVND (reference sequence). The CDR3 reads CASRRSLRNTGELFF. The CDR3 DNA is TGTGCCAGTAGGAGGTCGCTTAGGAACACCGGGGAGCTGTTTTTT.

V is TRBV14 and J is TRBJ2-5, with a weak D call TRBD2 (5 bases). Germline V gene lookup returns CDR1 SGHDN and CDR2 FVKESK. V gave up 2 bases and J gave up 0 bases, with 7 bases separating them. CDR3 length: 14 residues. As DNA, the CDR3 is TGTGCCAGCAGCCAACCGGGATACCAAGAGACCCAGTACTTC. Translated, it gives CASSQPGYQETQYF. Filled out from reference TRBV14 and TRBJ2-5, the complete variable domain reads EAGVTQFPSHSVIEKGQTVTLRCDPISGHDNLYWYRRVMGKEIKFLLHFVKESKQDESGMPNNRFLAERTGGTYSTLKVQPAELEDSGVYFCASSQPGYQETQYFGPGTRLLVL.

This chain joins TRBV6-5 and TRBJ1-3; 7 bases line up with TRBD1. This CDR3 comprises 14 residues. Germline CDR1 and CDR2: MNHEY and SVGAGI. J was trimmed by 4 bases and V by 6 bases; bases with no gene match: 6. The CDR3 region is CASRVTGYGNTIYF. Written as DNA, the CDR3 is TGTGCCAGCAGAGTGACAGGGTACGGAAACACCATATATTTT.

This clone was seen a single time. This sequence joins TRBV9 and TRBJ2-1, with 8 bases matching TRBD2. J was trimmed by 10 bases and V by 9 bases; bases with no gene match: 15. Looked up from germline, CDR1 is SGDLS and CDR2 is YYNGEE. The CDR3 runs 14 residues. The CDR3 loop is CATSSGSFQGEQFF. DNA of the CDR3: TGTGCCACATCCAGCGGGAGCTTTCAGGGCGAGCAGTTCTTC.

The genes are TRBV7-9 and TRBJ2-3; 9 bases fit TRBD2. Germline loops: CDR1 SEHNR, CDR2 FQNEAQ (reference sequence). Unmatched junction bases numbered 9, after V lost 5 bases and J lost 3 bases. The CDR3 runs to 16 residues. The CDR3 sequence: CASSQTSGAGTDTQYF. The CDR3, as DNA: TGTGCCAGCAGCCAGACTAGCGGAGCAGGGACAGATACGCAGTATTTT.